This TCR beta chain was captured by sequencing in a study of blood T cell repertoires in COVID-19. Authors' processing steps: Amplification with reference gene primers provided the estimates of nucleated cell counts. TCRdb keeps only in-frame clones here, not all; method: immunoSEQ multiplex PCR. V, J and clone size derive from that table, while D and trimming were established from the DNA sequence. The sample contains approximately 15,000 clones, around 77% of which appear only once. The CDR3 consists of 13 residues. Per the germline V gene, CDR1 is MNHNY and CDR2 is SVGAGI (reference sequence). Trimming left V 11 bases short and J 6 bases short, with 16 bases between.

The clonotype originates from a human donor in a cohort sampled during active COVID-19. Source material: peripheral blood. The V and J genes are TRBV6-6 and TRBJ2-2; maybe TRBD2 (6 bases). CDR3 coding DNA: TGTGCCGGATCGGGGGTCTCAGCCGGGGAGCTGTTTTTT. Translated: CAGSGVSAGELFF.